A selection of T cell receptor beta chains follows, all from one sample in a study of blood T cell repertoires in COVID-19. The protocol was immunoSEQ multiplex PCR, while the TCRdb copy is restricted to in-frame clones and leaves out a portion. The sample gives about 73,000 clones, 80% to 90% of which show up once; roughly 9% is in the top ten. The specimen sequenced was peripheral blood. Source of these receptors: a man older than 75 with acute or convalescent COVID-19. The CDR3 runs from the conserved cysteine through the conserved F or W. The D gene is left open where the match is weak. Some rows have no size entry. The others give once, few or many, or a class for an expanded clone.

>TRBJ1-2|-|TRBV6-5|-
CASSYEKVGGTYGYTF
TGTGCCAGCAGTTACGAGAAGGTTGGCGGCACCTATGGCTACACCTTC
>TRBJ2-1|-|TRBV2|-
CASTDNRVFFNEQFF
TGTGCCAGCACTGACAACAGGGTGTTTTTCAATGAGCAGTTCTTC
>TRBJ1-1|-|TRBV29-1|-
CSVAVRPYTEAFF
TGCAGCGTTGCGGTCAGGCCCTACACTGAAGCTTTCTTT
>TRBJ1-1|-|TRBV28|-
CASSSGQNTEAFF
TGTGCCAGCAGTTCCGGACAGAACACTGAAGCTTTCTTT
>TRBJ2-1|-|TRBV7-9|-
CASSLYLGGEQFF
TGTGCCAGCAGCCTTTACCTCGGGGGTGAGCAGTTCTTC
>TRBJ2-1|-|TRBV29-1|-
CSVEQGKQFF
TGCAGCGTAGAACAGGGAAAGCAGTTCTTC
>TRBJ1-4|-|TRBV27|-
CASSLGQTHNEKLFF
TGTGCCAGCAGTTTAGGGCAGACGCATAATGAAAAACTGTTTTTT
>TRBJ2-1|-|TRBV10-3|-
CAISSVDSSYNEQFF
TGTGCCATCAGTTCGGTGGACAGCTCCTACAATGAGCAGTTCTTC
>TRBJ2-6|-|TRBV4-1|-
CASSTVGTGANVLTF
TGCGCCAGCAGCACGGTTGGTACTGGGGCCAACGTCCTGACTTTC
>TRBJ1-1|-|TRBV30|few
CAWSVGGGAFF
TGTGCCTGGAGTGTAGGGGGGGGTGCTTTCTTT
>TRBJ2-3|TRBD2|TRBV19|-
CASSTLTSLDTQYF
TGTGCCAGTAGTACCCTGACTAGCTTGGATACGCAGTATTTT
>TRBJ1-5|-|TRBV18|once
CASSSGLPSNQPQHF
TGTGCCAGCTCGTCGGGACTTCCCTCCAATCAGCCCCAGCATTTT
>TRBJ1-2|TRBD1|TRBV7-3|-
CASSFTTGGDYGYTF
TGTGCCAGCAGTTTTACGACAGGGGGAGACTATGGCTACACCTTC
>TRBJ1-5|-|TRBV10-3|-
CATRGIGNQPQHF
TGTGCCACCAGGGGCATCGGCAATCAGCCCCAGCATTTT
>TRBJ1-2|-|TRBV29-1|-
CSVEWAAGGGYTF
TGCAGCGTTGAGTGGGCAGCCGGGGGTGGCTACACCTTC
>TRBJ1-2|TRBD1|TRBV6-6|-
CASSFQTGGDMGGYTF
TGTGCCAGCAGTTTCCAAACAGGGGGCGATATGGGCGGCTACACCTTC
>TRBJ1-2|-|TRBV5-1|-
CASSLSREYGYTF
TGCGCCAGCAGCTTGAGTCGGGAGTATGGCTACACCTTC
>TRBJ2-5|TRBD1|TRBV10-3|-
CAISGGGGETQYF
TGTGCCATCAGTGGAGGGGGCGGCGAGACCCAGTACTTC
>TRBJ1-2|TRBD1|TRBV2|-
CASREDRVDGYTF
TGTGCCAGCAGAGAGGACAGGGTTGACGGCTACACCTTC
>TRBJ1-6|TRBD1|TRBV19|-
CASTQGADYNSPLHF
TGTGCCAGTACACAGGGGGCGGACTATAATTCACCCCTCCACTTT
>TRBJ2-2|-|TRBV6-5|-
CASMREGGASGELFF
TGTGCCAGCATGAGGGAGGGGGGCGCGTCTGGGGAGCTGTTTTTT
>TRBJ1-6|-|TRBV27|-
CASRQSGDTGNSPLHF
TGTGCCAGCAGGCAGTCAGGGGACACGGGTAATTCACCCCTCCACTTT
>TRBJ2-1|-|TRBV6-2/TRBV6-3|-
CASSQLAASYNEQFF
TGTGCCAGCAGTCAGCTGGCGGCTTCCTACAATGAGCAGTTCTTC
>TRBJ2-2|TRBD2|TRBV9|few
CASSATTSGRINRELFF
TGTGCCAGCAGCGCCACCACTAGCGGGAGGATAAATCGGGAGCTGTTTTTT
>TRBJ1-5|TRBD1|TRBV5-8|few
CASSLQGSSNQPQHF
TGTGCCAGCAGCTTACAGGGGAGTAGCAATCAGCCCCAGCATTTT
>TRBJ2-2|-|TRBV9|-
CASSPTGQNTGELFF
TGTGCCAGCAGCCCGACCGGACAGAACACCGGGGAGCTGTTTTTT
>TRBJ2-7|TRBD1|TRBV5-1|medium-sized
CASTPGGTGDYEQYF
TGCGCCAGCACCCCAGGTGGAACAGGGGACTACGAGCAGTACTTC
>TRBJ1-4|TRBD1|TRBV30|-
CAWTRDSLNEKLFF
TGTGCCTGGACGAGGGACAGCTTAAATGAAAAACTGTTTTTT
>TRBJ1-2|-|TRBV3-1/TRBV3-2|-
CASSHWDTSNYGYTF
TGTGCCAGCAGCCACTGGGACACCTCTAACTATGGCTACACCTTC
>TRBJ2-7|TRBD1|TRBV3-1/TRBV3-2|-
CASSPTGTRSYEQYF
TGTGCCAGCAGCCCGACAGGGACCCGTTCCTACGAGCAGTACTTC
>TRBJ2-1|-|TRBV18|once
CASSPPSGGLYNEQFF
TGTGCCAGCTCACCCCCCTCCGGGGGACTTTACAATGAGCAGTTCTTC
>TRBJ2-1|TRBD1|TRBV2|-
CASSQDRGRDEQFF
TGTGCCAGCAGTCAGGACAGGGGCAGGGATGAGCAGTTCTTC
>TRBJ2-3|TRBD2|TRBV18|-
CASSPLSGRRADTQYF
TGTGCCAGCTCACCCCTTAGCGGGAGGAGGGCAGATACGCAGTATTTT
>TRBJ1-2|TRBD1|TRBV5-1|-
CASSLAQGAGGYTF
TGCGCCAGCAGCTTGGCTCAGGGGGCGGGAGGCTACACCTTC
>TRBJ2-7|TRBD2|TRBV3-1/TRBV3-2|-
CASSQEGLAGFYEQYF
TGTGCCAGCAGCCAAGAAGGACTAGCGGGGTTCTACGAGCAGTACTTC
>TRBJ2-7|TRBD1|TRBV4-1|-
CASSQATGTATYEQYF
TGCGCCAGCAGCCAAGCCACCGGGACAGCAACATACGAGCAGTACTTC